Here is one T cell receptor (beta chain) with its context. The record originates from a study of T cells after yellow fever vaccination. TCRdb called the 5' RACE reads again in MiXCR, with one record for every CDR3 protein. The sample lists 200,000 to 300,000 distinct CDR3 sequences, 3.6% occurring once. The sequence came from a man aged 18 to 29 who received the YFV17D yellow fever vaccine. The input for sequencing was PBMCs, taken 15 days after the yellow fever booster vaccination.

In nucleotides, the CDR3 is TGTGCAAGTCGCTCCCCTCCGGACCGCACTTCAACTAATGAAAAACTGTTTTTT. It translates to CASRSPPDRTSTNEKLFF. The chain carries TRBV12-2 and TRBJ1-4. TRBV12-2 is labeled a pseudogene. CDR3 length equals 18 residues.